This T cell receptor (beta chain) is from a study of blood T cells in healthy people across ages. Looking at the study overall: For every two T cells, template switching captured about one barcoded beta molecule. Study results and caveats: Both higher diversity and more naive CD4+ cells marked long-lived donors when set against aged donors. Per million T cells, the diversity of TCR beta decreased roughly linearly as age advanced.

This clonotype was observed a few times. Its antigen is undetermined. The CDR3 runs 14 residues. CDR1 and CDR2 (germline): MNHNS, SASEGT. With 10 bases clipped from V and 8 bases from J, the junction kept 16 bases outside the gene matches. Through a sample-barcoded 5' primer and a J-beta primer mix, a second PCR was run for roughly 7 to 11 cycles. TCRdb used MiXCR to reprocess the 5' RACE reads, holding one entry per CDR3 protein. Among about 1,500,000 distinct CDR3 sequences listed, under 30% were seen once. Sequencing input: blood. This clonotype was sampled from a woman aged 25 to 39 in good health. The genes are TRBV6-1 and TRBJ1-2; 7 nucleotides match TRBD1. CDR3 protein: CAIHKRQGTIGYTF. Written as DNA, the CDR3 is TGTGCCATCCACAAACGACAGGGAACAATCGGCTACACCTTC.